These 11 T cell receptor beta chains were all obtained from the same sample, sequenced in a study of breast tumors, draining lymph nodes, adjacent tissues. TCRdb analysed the multiplex PCR reads with MiXCR anew, one entry per CDR3 protein. Altogether approximately 180,000 distinct CDR3 sequences are present, approximately 30% being singletons, with the ten largest covering less than 4%. Axillary draining lymph nodes of breast cancer patients supplied the node samples. Sequenced input: axillary lymph node tissue. The receptors come from a female donor with breast cancer. Some clones in this sample may be carry-over from other donors' samples.

This clonotype was seen ten or more times. This chain links TRBV27 with TRBJ2-1; TRBD2 is a possible D gene (5 bases). Germline V gene sequence: CDR1 MNHEY, CDR2 SMNVEV (reference sequence). V was shortened by 9 bases and J by 7 bases, with 16 bases between the two germline ends. CDR3 length equals 13 residues. The CDR3 nucleotides read TGTGCCAGAGGGAGCGGTAGAGGTAATGAGCAGTTCTTC. Amino acid sequence: CARGSGRGNEQFF.

The J gene is TRBJ1-2, the V gene TRBV5-4; D remains ambiguous. Germline-derived CDR1 and CDR2 are SGHNT and YYREEE (reference sequence). CDR3 size: 15 residues. V was clipped by 2 bases and J by 0 bases, with 11 bases between them. CDR3 sequence (DNA): TGTGCCAGCAGCTTACCCGCGGCGGCTAACTATGGCTACACCTTC. This codes for CASSLPAAANYGYTF.

This clonotype appeared many times. The chain couples TRBV27 to TRBJ2-7; no definite D call. Trimming took off 3 bases at V and 3 bases at J, with 9 bases between the two ends. In germline, CDR1 is MNHEY, CDR2 SMNVEV (reference sequence). This CDR3 comprises 13 residues. CDR3 DNA sequence: TGTGCCAGCAGTTTCGGCCCGTTCTACGAGCAGTACTTC. Translating gives CASSFGPFYEQYF.

This clonotype was counted ten times or more. The chain has TRBV19 and TRBJ2-7, with 7 bases fitting TRBD1. Per the germline V gene, CDR1 is LNHDA and CDR2 is SQIVND (reference sequence). V was clipped by 9 bases and J by 2 bases; unmatched bases: 4. This CDR3 contains 12 residues. CDR3 region: CASSQGAYEQYF. CDR3 nucleotide sequence: TGTGCCAGCTCCCAGGGGGCCTACGAGCAGTACTTC.

This clonotype was seen ten or more times. The chain links TRBV28 to TRBJ2-7; no reliable D call. The V end was cut by 7 bases, the J end by 6 bases, with 13 bases between. Germline CDR1 MDHEN, CDR2 SYDVKM. This CDR3 is built from 12 residues. This CDR3 is CASKDSVGEQYF. DNA for the CDR3: TGTGCCAGCAAAGATTCGGTCGGCGAGCAGTACTTC.

For this clonotype: This may arise from a read error, as a much more abundant clone is one base away. The CDR3 DNA is TGCGCCAGCAGCTGGGAAGTTCTACAAGGGACCCAGTACTTC. Protein: CASSWEVLQGTQYF. The chain has TRBV5-1 and TRBJ2-5; no clear D. The CDR3 is 14 amino acids. Germline CDR1 and CDR2: SGHRS and YFSETQ.

On this clonotype: A read error may explain this, as a much larger clone is one base away. The rearrangement joins TRBV5-5 to TRBJ2-7, with 7 bases matching TRBD2. The J segment lost 6 bases and the V segment lost 5 bases, leaving 8 bases of the junction unmatched. This CDR3 is 13 amino acids long. Germline loops: CDR1 SGHKS, CDR2 YYEKEE (reference sequence). The CDR3 nucleotides are TGTGCCAGCAGTCCAGCGGGGACCCGCGAGCAGTACTTC. This codes for CASSPAGTREQYF. Full variable domain (missing parts from reference TRBV5-5 and TRBJ2-7): DAGVTQSPTHLIKTRGQQVTLRCSPISGHKSVSWYQQVLGQGPQFIFQYYEKEERGRGNFPDRFSARQFPNYSSELNVNALLLGDSALYLCASSPAGTREQYFGPGTRLTVT.

There are many counts of this clonotype. This chain links TRBV27 with TRBJ1-5, with D maybe TRBD1 (6 bases). The CDR3 runs to 15 residues. Germline CDR1 MNHEY, CDR2 SMNVEV (reference sequence). The V end lost 6 bases, the J end lost 0 bases, and 12 bases lay between the germline ends. DNA for the CDR3: TGTGCCAGCAGACCTGGGGGCCGTAGCAATCAGCCCCAGCATTTT. Protein: CASRPGGRSNQPQHF.

In this sample, this clonotype turned up many times. CDR3 DNA: TGTGCCAGCAGTAGAGCGGGAGAAGAGACCCAGTACTTC. As protein: CASSRAGEETQYF. V and J are TRBV6-5 and TRBJ2-5, with 8 bases fitting TRBD2. Germline lookup yields CDR1 MNHEY and CDR2 SVGAGI. Trimming took 5 bases from V and 3 from J; bases not matched to a gene: 2. This CDR3 spans 13 amino acids.

The chain has TRBV20-1 and TRBJ1-3, with D uncertain. V lost 6 bases, J lost 0 bases, and 6 bases lay in between. The germline V gene encodes CDR1 DFQATT and CDR2 SNEGSKA (reference sequence). The CDR3 loop spans 12 amino acids. The CDR3 nucleotides read TGCAGTGCCCCGAACTCTGGAAACACCATATATTTT. Translated: CSAPNSGNTIYF.

This clonotype was recorded once. This sequence joins TRBV10-3 and TRBJ1-2; D not certain. The CDR3 contains 12 residues. V was clipped by 8 bases and J by 4 bases, with 11 bases between them. Germline lookup yields CDR1 ENHRY and CDR2 SYGVKD. For the CDR3, the DNA is TGTGCCATCTCAGGAGAGGGCTATGGCTACACCTTC. Protein product: CAISGEGYGYTF.